This section outlines one TCR beta chain sequence together with its context. Its antigen is as yet unknown. The data originate from a study of PD-L1 blockade in urothelial cancer. In the study overall: Analysis of blood occurred 3 weeks (second dose) and 6 weeks after treatment start. General study points: Pretreatment blood TCR clonality under the median forecast improved survival. For durable-benefit patients, tumor-associated blood clones expanded more at 3 weeks.

Repertoires were generated with immunoSEQ multiplex PCR, while TCRdb's copy carries only in-frame clones and drops some. The sample has under 100,000 clones, 82% seen once; the top ten hold more than 9%. The ends lost 3 bases at V and 2 bases at J; junction bases unmatched: 4. This CDR3 is 15 amino acids long. Germline loops: CDR1 SGDLS, CDR2 YYNGEE. Sequenced material: PBMCs, taken around atezolizumab (anti-PD-L1) treatment. This chain links TRBV9 with TRBJ2-2; 7 nucleotides align to TRBD2. This TCR came from a man in his 70s with urothelial cancer. In DNA form, the CDR3 reads TGTGCCAGCAGCGCCGGGACTATTAACACCGGGGAGCTGTTTTTT. This codes for CASSAGTINTGELFF.